The sequence of this T cell receptor (beta chain) was determined in a study of blood T cell repertoires in COVID-19. About the study: Samples representing acute and convalescent COVID-19 were sourced from the United States, Italy and Spain.

The data were produced by immunoSEQ multiplex PCR, yet TCRdb's version contains in-frame clones alone and is incomplete. The table includes 250,000 or so clones, about four fifths detected once. This clone was counted a single time. V lost 3 bases, J lost 9 bases, and 16 bases stayed unmatched. Germline loops: CDR1 SGHRS, CDR2 YFSETQ. This CDR3 comprises 19 residues. The sequencing input was peripheral blood. The chain uses TRBV5-1 and TRBJ2-1; 15 nucleotides line up with TRBD2. The sequence derives from a man aged 50 to 60 with acute or convalescent COVID-19. The CDR3 bases are TGCGCCAGCAGCTCCCAACGATGGGGGACTAGCGGGAGGTATGGTGAGCAGTTCTTC. Protein: CASSSQRWGTSGRYGEQFF.